This is a list of T cell receptor beta chains from one sample in a study of graft-versus-host responses after intestinal transplantation. Measured with immunoSEQ multiplex PCR; TCRdb has only the in-frame clones, and not every one. The sample has about 90,000 clones; roughly 80% are singletons. Antigen specificity for these receptors is unknown. Specimen: unstimulated CD8+ T cells sorted from spleen or lymph node cells, collected before intestinal transplant. These TCRs come from a human donor who received an intestinal transplant. The CDR3 runs from the conserved cysteine through the conserved F or W. Fields, in order: D gene, V gene, clone size, J gene, CDR3 protein, CDR3 DNA. D genes are given only for firm matches. Not all rows give a size; the values are once, few, many and, for expanded clones, a class.

NA	TRBV28	NA	TRBJ1-3	CASTPAGTGNTIYF	TGTGCCAGCACCCCCGCGGGTACTGGAAACACCATATATTTT
TRBD2	TRBV6-4	few	TRBJ2-3	CASSIGTSSTDTQYF	TGTGCCAGCAGTATTGGGACTAGCAGCACAGATACGCAGTATTTT
NA	TRBV27	few	TRBJ1-2	CASSLSSLGGYTF	TGTGCCAGCAGTTTATCCTCTTTGGGGGGCTACACCTTC
TRBD1	TRBV11-1	NA	TRBJ2-1	CASSLESGTGLYNEQFF	TGTGCCAGCAGCTTAGAGTCCGGGACAGGCCTTTACAATGAGCAGTTCTTC
NA	TRBV7-9	NA	TRBJ1-1	CASSLVDSLNTEAFF	TGTGCCAGCAGCTTAGTTGACAGCTTGAACACTGAAGCTTTCTTT
NA	TRBV9	NA	TRBJ1-1	CASSVGMDTEAFF	TGTGCCAGCAGCGTCGGTATGGACACTGAAGCTTTCTTT
NA	TRBV5-6	once	TRBJ2-7	CASSAEGASMYF	TGTGCCAGCAGCGCGGAAGGCGCATCGATGTACTTC
TRBD1	TRBV6-6	NA	TRBJ1-4	CASRRTGTNEKLFF	TGTGCCAGCAGGCGGACAGGAACTAATGAAAAACTGTTTTTT
NA	TRBV10-2	NA	TRBJ1-1	CASSDPRGAGTEAFF	TGCGCCAGCAGTGATCCCCGGGGCGCGGGCACTGAAGCTTTCTTT
NA	TRBV28	NA	TRBJ2-7	CASSLVGREGEQYF	TGTGCCAGCAGTTTAGTCGGGAGAGAAGGCGAGCAGTACTTC
NA	TRBV21-1	NA	TRBJ2-1	CASSTQDNEQFF	TGTGCCAGCAGCACGCAGGACAATGAGCAGTTCTTC
TRBD1	TRBV28	NA	TRBJ1-4	CASSFFGTGNEKLFF	TGTGCCAGCAGTTTTTTTGGGACAGGGAATGAAAAACTGTTTTTT
NA	TRBV6-1	NA	TRBJ2-1	CASSEITGTYNEQFF	TGTGCCAGCAGTGAAATCACAGGGACCTACAATGAGCAGTTCTTC
TRBD1	TRBV6-5	NA	TRBJ1-5	CATGQGADQPQHF	TGTGCCACTGGACAGGGGGCAGATCAGCCCCAGCATTTT
TRBD1	TRBV9	NA	TRBJ1-1	CASSVGDRATEAFF	TGTGCCAGCAGCGTCGGGGACAGGGCCACTGAAGCTTTCTTT
NA	TRBV10-2	few	TRBJ2-7	CASSRWGSSYEQYF	TGCGCCAGCAGCAGGTGGGGGAGCTCCTACGAGCAGTACTTC
NA	TRBV11-2	NA	TRBJ2-7	CASSLGLSLQGTYEQYF	TGTGCCAGCAGCTTAGGCCTATCCCTACAGGGCACCTACGAGCAGTACTTC
NA	TRBV5-6	NA	TRBJ1-2	CASTWEETNYGYTF	TGTGCCAGCACCTGGGAGGAAACTAACTATGGCTACACCTTC
NA	TRBV4-1	NA	TRBJ2-3	CASSQAPRERGDTQYF	TGCGCCAGCAGCCAAGCCCCCCGGGAGAGGGGAGATACGCAGTATTTT
NA	TRBV5-6	NA	TRBJ1-2	CASSWTFVYGYTF	TGTGCCAGCAGCTGGACATTCGTCTATGGCTACACCTTC
TRBD1	TRBV2	NA	TRBJ2-3	CASSAGTGGDTQYF	TGTGCCAGCAGCGCCGGGACAGGGGGCGATACGCAGTATTTT
TRBD2	TRBV4-2	NA	TRBJ2-5	CASSQEGSGVQETQYF	TGTGCCAGCAGCCAAGAGGGTAGCGGGGTACAAGAGACCCAGTACTTC